This T cell receptor (beta chain) was observed in a study of OX40 agonist ivuxolimab in advanced cancers. Generated by immunoSEQ multiplex PCR, the TCRdb table keeps only in-frame clones and is missing some. The sample lists approximately 60,000 clones; 65% to 90% were seen once. The CDR3 covers 16 residues. V dropped 8 bases and J dropped 0 bases, with 16 bases sitting between them. Germline CDR1 reads SNHLY; CDR2 reads FYNNEI. Source: CD4+ or CD8+ T cells sorted from blood, taken in a trial of the OX40 agonist ivuxolimab. This receptor was obtained from an adult with an advanced solid tumor such as melanoma, head and neck, liver or kidney cancer. The chain has TRBV2 and TRBJ2-2; D not resolved. The CDR3 sequence: CASEGSGTSNTGELFF. The CDR3, as DNA: TGTGCCAGCGAAGGGTCCGGAACTTCGAACACCGGGGAGCTGTTTTTT. The full variable domain, with the rest looked up from reference TRBV2 and TRBJ2-2, is EPEVTQTPSHQVTQMGQEVILRCVPISNHLYFYWYRQILGQKVEFLVSFYNNEISEKSEIFDDQFSVERPDGSNFTLKIRSTKLEDSAMYFCASEGSGTSNTGELFFGEGSRLTVL.